Listed here are 14 T cell receptor beta chains from one sample, sequenced in a study of Ad26.COV2.S vaccination and SARS-CoV-2 variants. Profiled with immunoSEQ multiplex PCR; TCRdb holds only in-frame clones, not every one. Of hundreds of thousands of clones detected, around 88% appear once; the ten largest clones hold about 11%. Indicated treatment: around 19 received Ad26.COV2.S at low or high dose, single or two shots; roughly 5 received placebo; per-sample allocation not given. Sampling took place 63 days after the first vaccine or placebo injection. Sequences were derived from peripheral blood, sampled in a trial of Ad26.COV2.S vaccine versus placebo. These receptors were taken from a person between 18 and 59 years old who received the Ad26.COV2.S COVID-19 vaccine or a placebo.

The CDR3 bases are TGCGCCAGCAGCCGTTTGGGGTCCGGTCAGGTTTCGTTCGGCTACACCTTC. Amino acids: CASSRLGSGQVSFGYTF. The chain recombines TRBV5-1 with TRBJ1-2; D is ambiguous. Germline lookup yields CDR1 SGHRS and CDR2 YFSETQ. Trimming removed 4 bases from V and 8 bases from J, with 27 bases in between. This CDR3 has 17 residues.

This chain links TRBV28 with TRBJ2-7; TRBD2 is a possible D gene (6 bases). Trimming pared 3 bases from V and 1 base from J, leaving 10 bases between. The CDR3 spans 14 residues. The germline V gene encodes CDR1 MDHEN and CDR2 SYDVKM. CDR3 sequence (DNA): TGTGCCAGCAGTTTTCGGCTAGCGTCCTACGAGCAGTACTTC. This gives the protein CASSFRLASYEQYF.

The chain couples TRBV6-2 or TRBV6-3 to TRBJ1-6; D remains unclear. The CDR3 is made up of 15 amino acids. The germline V and J ends were trimmed by 3 bases and 9 bases, with 15 bases remaining between them. Germline loops: CDR1 MNHEY, CDR2 SVGEGT. This CDR3 is CASSYGNSLVSPLHF. CDR3 nucleotides: TGTGCCAGCAGTTATGGGAACAGTCTTGTTTCACCCCTCCACTTT.

The rearrangement joins TRBV5-6 to TRBJ1-6; 9 bases match TRBD1. V was clipped by 2 bases and J by 7 bases; unmatched bases: 4. This CDR3 spans 15 amino acids. The germline gives CDR1 SGHDT, CDR2 YYEEEE. The CDR3 loop reads CASSLLQGANSPLHF. As DNA, the CDR3 is TGTGCCAGCAGCTTACTACAGGGGGCAAATTCACCCCTCCACTTT.

This chain uses TRBV2 with TRBJ2-7; tentatively, D is TRBD1 (5 bases). This CDR3 spans 13 amino acids. Germline CDR1 is SNHLY and CDR2 is FYNNEI. Trimming cost V 5 bases and J 2 bases, with 10 bases left between them. The CDR3 DNA reads as TGTGCCAGCAGTCTCGACAGACCCTACGAGCAGTACTTC. Translating it yields CASSLDRPYEQYF.

The rearrangement joins TRBV7-2 to TRBJ2-2, with 9 bases that match TRBD2. Germline-derived CDR1 and CDR2 are SGHTA and FQGNSA. The CDR3 is made up of 15 amino acids. The junction had 9 bases not matched to a gene; V was cut back by 5 bases and J by 8 bases. The CDR3 region has the DNA TGTGCCAGCAGCCCGGGCGGTAGCGGGAGAGGGGAGCTGTTTTTT. Residues: CASSPGGSGRGELFF.

The rearrangement uses TRBV5-8 and TRBJ2-3; D not certain. CDR3 size: 12 residues. Per germline, CDR1 SGHTS and CDR2 YDEGEE. V lost 6 bases to trimming and J lost 6 bases, with 11 bases between them. The CDR3 nucleotides are TGTGCCAGCACCAAGAGGCGGGATACGCAGTATTTT. Encoded protein: CASTKRRDTQYF.

The chain combines TRBV19 with TRBJ1-5; 10 nucleotides line up with TRBD1. Losses at the gene ends were 6 bases for V and 0 bases for J; bases not matched to a gene: 8. Germline V gene lookup returns CDR1 LNHDA and CDR2 SQIVND (reference sequence). CDR3 length: 17 amino acids. This CDR3 is CASSPGTGVYSNQPQHF. CDR3 coding DNA: TGTGCCAGTAGCCCCGGGACAGGGGTTTATAGCAATCAGCCCCAGCATTTT.

The J gene is TRBJ2-1, the V gene TRBV6-5; 9 nucleotides line up with TRBD2. Unmatched junction bases numbered 9, after V lost 0 bases and J lost 15 bases. Germline assignment: CDR1 MNHEY and CDR2 SVGAGI. CDR3 length: 14 residues. Here the CDR3 DNA reads TGTGCCAGCAGTTACTCAGGCGGGGGGGATGCCCGGTTCTTC. Translated: CASSYSGGGDARFF.

V usage is TRBV9 and J usage is TRBJ1-4; maybe TRBD1 (6 bases). Trimming took off 1 base at V and 7 bases at J, with 14 bases between the two ends. The germline V gene encodes CDR1 SGDLS and CDR2 YYNGEE. The length of the CDR3 is 15 residues. The CDR3 DNA is TGTGCCAGCAGCGTAACCGGGGGCATTGGTGAAAAACTGTTTTTT. Amino acid sequence: CASSVTGGIGEKLFF.

This chain links TRBV30 with TRBJ1-1; D gene unclear. The CDR3 contains 11 residues. The V gene lost 0 bases and the J gene lost 7 bases, with 6 bases spanning the gap. Germline V gene lookup returns CDR1 GTSNPN and CDR2 SVGIG (reference sequence). The CDR3 sequence: CAWSVEGEAFF. The CDR3 DNA sequence: TGTGCCTGGAGTGTAGAGGGTGAAGCTTTCTTT. Full variable domain (outside the CDR3, taken from reference TRBV30 and TRBJ1-1): SQTIHQWPATLVQPVGSPLSLECTVEGTSNPNLYWYRQAAGRGLQLLFYSVGIGQISSEVPQNLSASRPQDRQFILSSKKLLLSDSGFYLCAWSVEGEAFFGQGTRLTVV.

CDR3 sequence reads: CASSPVLAPSYEQYF. The DNA for the CDR3 is TGTGCCAGTAGTCCCGTCCTAGCGCCATCCTACGAGCAGTACTTC. This chain joins TRBV19 and TRBJ2-7, with D possibly TRBD2 on 6 matching bases. V was cut by 5 bases and J by 1 base, with 15 bases left in between. The germline CDR1 and CDR2 sequences are LNHDA and SQIVND (reference sequence). CDR3 length: 15 amino acids.

This chain connects TRBV6-6 to TRBJ1-2; the D gene is possibly TRBD1 (6 bases). The germline CDR1 and CDR2 sequences are MNHNY and SVGAGI (reference sequence). V shed 6 bases and J shed 7 bases, with 21 bases lying between them. The CDR3 runs 15 residues. The DNA for the CDR3 is TGTGCCAGCAGCCAGGAACAGGGTGGCGTAGGTGGCTACACCTTC. Its protein product is CASSQEQGGVGGYTF.

This chain uses TRBV27 with TRBJ1-6; weak D call: TRBD1 (5 bases). From germline, CDR1 is MNHEY and CDR2 SMNVEV (reference sequence). Trimming shortened V by 3 bases and J by 9 bases, and 9 bases separated the two germline ends. This CDR3 contains 13 residues. The CDR3 here is CASSFRDLSPLHF. CDR3 bases: TGTGCCAGCAGTTTTAGGGACCTTTCACCCCTCCACTTT.